One sample yielded the 16 T cell receptor beta chains listed below, sequenced in a study of cytomegalovirus exposure and HLA in healthy donors. The PCR used 60 Vbeta and 13 Jbeta primers. Only in-frame clones appear in the TCRdb table, and some are missing; sequencing was by immunoSEQ multiplex PCR. Of around 150,000 clones detected, roughly 80% appear once; the ten largest clones hold about 4.1%. Material for sequencing was PBMCs. All receptors come from a woman aged 40 to 50 in good health and CMV-seropositive.

The chain carries TRBV7-3 and TRBJ1-6, with D perhaps matching TRBD1 (5 bases). Germline V gene lookup returns CDR1 SGHTA and CDR2 FQGTGA. CDR3 length: 13 residues. With 8 bases removed from V and 7 bases from J, the gap between germline ends came to 12 bases. CDR3 coding DNA: TGTGCCAGCTCCTGGGGCGAGAATTCACCCCTCCACTTT. Its protein is CASSWGENSPLHF.

The chain couples TRBV27 to TRBJ2-2; TRBD1 aligns across 7 bases. The CDR3 has 14 amino acids. Losses at the gene ends were 4 bases for V and 5 bases for J; bases not matched to a gene: 4. Germline lookup yields CDR1 MNHEY and CDR2 SMNVEV (reference sequence). CDR3 nucleotide sequence: TGTGCCAGCAGTTCCCGGACAGGAACCGGGGAGCTGTTTTTT. Its protein product is CASSSRTGTGELFF.

The J gene is TRBJ1-5, the V gene TRBV30; weak D call: TRBD1 (5 bases). The V end was cut by 0 bases, the J end by 3 bases, with 6 bases between. Germline V gene lookup returns CDR1 GTSNPN and CDR2 SVGIG (reference sequence). This CDR3 comprises 13 residues. This CDR3 is CAWSVTDNQPQHF. DNA of the CDR3: TGTGCCTGGAGTGTGACAGACAATCAGCCCCAGCATTTT.

This sequence joins TRBV29-1 and TRBJ1-2; TRBD1 is a possible D gene (5 bases). The CDR3 is made up of 12 amino acids. Between the trimmed V and J ends, which lost 7 bases and 4 bases, there was a span of 13 bases. Looked up from germline, CDR1 is SQVTM and CDR2 is ANQGSEA. The CDR3 DNA follows: TGCAGCGCCAAGACAGAGTCCTATGGCTACACCTTC. This encodes CSAKTESYGYTF.

V usage is TRBV5-1 and J usage is TRBJ1-4, with D possibly matching TRBD1 (5 bases). With 2 bases removed from V and 5 bases from J, the gap between germline ends came to 22 bases. CDR3 length equals 18 residues. Per the germline V gene, CDR1 is SGHRS and CDR2 is YFSETQ. CDR3 nucleotide sequence: TGCGCCAGCAGCTTTAGACAGATCGCGAGCAGTGTAAATGAAAAACTGTTTTTT. It is translated as CASSFRQIASSVNEKLFF.

This clone was counted a single time. The V gene is TRBV28, the J gene TRBJ1-4, with a tentative D call TRBD1 (6 bases). There are 12 residues in the CDR3. CDR1 and CDR2 from the germline V gene are MDHEN and SYDVKM. V was pared by 6 bases and J by 8 bases, with 10 bases between. DNA of the CDR3: TGTGCCAGCAGCTGGGGGCGAGAAAAACTGTTTTTT. Encoded protein: CASSWGREKLFF.

Only a few counts were recorded for this clone. The rearrangement links TRBV2 to TRBJ2-5; 7 positions agree with TRBD1. V was pared by 7 bases and J by 5 bases, with 16 bases of the junction left unmatched. CDR1 and CDR2 from the germline V gene are SNHLY and FYNNEI. The CDR3 sequence is 16 residues long. CDR3: CASTSWTGPKGETQYF. The CDR3 DNA reads as TGTGCCAGCACCTCCTGGACAGGACCTAAAGGGGAGACCCAGTACTTC.

This clone was picked up a small number of times. The chain recombines TRBV28 with TRBJ2-7; 8 bases agree with TRBD1. Germline V gene lookup returns CDR1 MDHEN and CDR2 SYDVKM. J lost 6 bases, V lost 2 bases, and 9 bases had no gene match. The CDR3 has 15 amino acids. The CDR3 reads CASSLTGTGPLEQYF. The CDR3 region has the DNA TGTGCCAGCAGTTTAACCGGGACAGGCCCCCTCGAGCAGTACTTC. Combining the CDR3 with reference TRBV28 and TRBJ2-7 gives the whole variable domain DVKVTQSSRYLVKRTGEKVFLECVQDMDHENMFWYRQDPGLGLRLIYFSYDVKMKEKGDIPEGYSVSREKKERFSLILESASTNQTSMYLCASSLTGTGPLEQYFGPGTRLTVT.

The rearrangement uses TRBV29-1 and TRBJ1-2, with 12 bases identical to TRBD1. Germline loops: CDR1 SQVTM, CDR2 ANQGSEA. The trim removed 8 bases at V and 8 bases at J, leaving 9 bases unmatched. The CDR3 length is 13 residues. CDR3 residues: CSTPGQGARGYTF. The CDR3, as DNA: TGCAGCACACCGGGACAGGGGGCTAGAGGCTACACCTTC.

Only a few counts were recorded for this clone. The chain is built from TRBV9 and TRBJ1-1, with 9 nucleotides matching TRBD1. Germline V gene data show CDR1 as SGDLS and CDR2 as YYNGEE. CDR3 length: 15 amino acids. With 4 bases clipped from V and 4 bases from J, the junction kept 8 bases outside the gene matches. The CDR3 bases are TGTGCCAGCAGCCGTAGGAGGGACAGGGTCACTGAAGCTTTCTTT. It is translated as CASSRRRDRVTEAFF.

The gene calls are TRBV2 and TRBJ2-3, with 7 bases aligning to TRBD2. V trimming: 4 bases; J trimming: 5 bases; junction bases outside the gene matches: 12. The CDR3 runs 16 residues. In germline, CDR1 is SNHLY, CDR2 FYNNEI. This CDR3 is CASSALGLAGVDTQYF. In DNA, the CDR3 is TGTGCCAGCAGTGCTCTGGGTCTTGCGGGGGTAGATACGCAGTATTTT. The whole variable domain, filled in from reference TRBV2 and TRBJ2-3, reads EPEVTQTPSHQVTQMGQEVILRCVPISNHLYFYWYRQILGQKVEFLVSFYNNEISEKSEIFDDQFSVERPDGSNFTLKIRSTKLEDSAMYFCASSALGLAGVDTQYFGPGTRLTVL.

The V gene is TRBV28, the J gene TRBJ2-5; D is perhaps TRBD2 (6 bases). The CDR3 has 14 residues. Per germline, CDR1 MDHEN and CDR2 SYDVKM. V was cut by 6 bases and J by 1 base, with 12 bases left in between. The CDR3 region has the DNA TGTGCCAGCAGGTTCGGGACTTTCCAAGAGACCCAGTACTTC. Translation gives CASRFGTFQETQYF. Using reference TRBV28 and TRBJ2-5 for the parts outside the CDR3, the full variable domain is DVKVTQSSRYLVKRTGEKVFLECVQDMDHENMFWYRQDPGLGLRLIYFSYDVKMKEKGDIPEGYSVSREKKERFSLILESASTNQTSMYLCASRFGTFQETQYFGPGTRLLVL.

This clone was detected only a few times. The chain employs TRBV25-1 and TRBJ1-1; possibly TRBD1 for D (6 bases). Germline CDR1 reads MGHDK; CDR2 reads SYGVNS. V lost 4 bases and J lost 4, with 13 bases in between. This CDR3 region has 14 residues. CDR3 bases: TGTGCCAGCAGTGCCCAAGGGGGTTTCACTGAAGCTTTCTTT. This sequence encodes CASSAQGGFTEAFF.

This clone was counted a single time. This chain joins TRBV2 and TRBJ1-3; no reliable D call. V shed 7 bases and J shed 0 bases, with 7 bases lying between them. In germline, CDR1 is SNHLY, CDR2 FYNNEI. The CDR3 length is 13 residues. Written as DNA, the CDR3 is TGTGCCAGCACAGTCGACTCTGGAAACACCATATATTTT. This encodes CASTVDSGNTIYF.

The chain couples TRBV6-1 to TRBJ2-1; TRBD2 is a possible D gene (6 bases). Trimming took 1 base from V and 2 from J, leaving 21 bases between them. Germline-derived CDR1 and CDR2 are MNHNS and SASEGT. This CDR3 has 19 residues. CDR3 in amino acids: CASSEGHQNRDWTYNEQFF. DNA of the CDR3: TGTGCCAGCAGTGAAGGGCACCAAAACCGGGACTGGACCTACAATGAGCAGTTCTTC.

This sequence joins TRBV2 and TRBJ1-2, with D possibly being TRBD1 (5 bases). Trimming stripped 4 bases from V and 7 bases from J, with 10 bases between. The germline V gene encodes CDR1 SNHLY and CDR2 FYNNEI. The CDR3 contains 12 residues. CDR3: CASSVGGGGYTF. The CDR3 DNA follows: TGTGCCAGCAGTGTGGGCGGGGGTGGCTACACCTTC.